Shown below are 31 T cell receptor beta chains from a single sample sequenced in a study of cytomegalovirus exposure and HLA in healthy donors. Amplification used 60 Vbeta primers and 13 Jbeta primers. This table comes from immunoSEQ multiplex PCR, and its TCRdb copy is limited to in-frame clones, with some not included. This table holds approximately 96,000 clones, around 74% found once. The source material was PBMCs. Every receptor here comes from a male donor in good health and CMV-seronegative.

The rearrangement uses TRBV9 and TRBJ2-1; 13 positions agree with TRBD2. This CDR3 has 18 residues. Germline V CDR1 and CDR2: SGDLS, YYNGEE. J gave up 3 bases and V 4 bases, and 10 bases lay outside the gene matches. As DNA, the CDR3 is TGTGCCAGCAGCCCCACTAGCGGGAGGGCCCCCCTCTACAATGAGCAGTTCTTC. It specifies CASSPTSGRAPLYNEQFF. The whole variable domain, remainder taken from reference TRBV9 and TRBJ2-1, is DSGVTQTPKHLITATGQRVTLRCSPRSGDLSVYWYQQSLDQGLQFLIQYYNGEERAKGNILERFSAQQFPDLHSELNLSSLELGDSALYFCASSPTSGRAPLYNEQFFGPGTRLTVL.

The chain has TRBV7-8 and TRBJ1-1, with unresolved D. The CDR3 is 14 amino acids. Trimming shortened V by 1 base and J by 5 bases, and 11 bases separated the two germline ends. Per the germline V gene, CDR1 is SGHVS and CDR2 is FQNEAQ. CDR3 protein: CASSLVEEGTEAFF. The CDR3 DNA reads as TGTGCCAGCAGCTTAGTAGAGGAGGGAACTGAAGCTTTCTTT. Full variable domain (rest looked up from reference TRBV7-8 and TRBJ1-1): GAGVSQSPRYKVAKRGQDVALRCDPISGHVSLFWYQQALGQGPEFLTYFQNEAQLDKSGLPSDRFFAERPEGSVSTLKIQRTQQEDSAVYLCASSLVEEGTEAFFGQGTRLTVV.

The rearrangement uses TRBV5-6 and TRBJ2-7; possibly TRBD2 for D (6 bases). There are 15 residues in the CDR3. The V gene lost 4 bases and the J gene lost 4 bases, with 18 bases spanning the gap. Germline-derived CDR1 and CDR2 are SGHDT and YYEEEE. Written as DNA, the CDR3 is TGTGCCAGCAGCCCACTGGTGCGGGGAGGATACGAGCAGTACTTC. It yields the protein CASSPLVRGGYEQYF.

This chain uses TRBV7-9 with TRBJ1-5; 7 bases match TRBD1. Unmatched junction bases numbered 6, after V lost 1 base and J lost 9 bases. The CDR3 has 14 amino acids. CDR1 and CDR2 from the germline V gene are SEHNR and FQNEAQ (reference sequence). In DNA, the CDR3 is TGTGCCAGCAGCTTAGTAGGCCAGGGGGTGCCCCAGCATTTT. This encodes CASSLVGQGVPQHF.

The genes are TRBV29-1 and TRBJ1-1, with D unresolved. Germline V gene sequence: CDR1 SQVTM, CDR2 ANQGSEA. The V end was cut by 0 bases, the J end by 11 bases, with 10 bases between. This CDR3 has 11 residues. This CDR3 reads CSVEDLSLAFF. The CDR3, as DNA: TGCAGCGTTGAAGATCTAAGTCTCGCTTTCTTT.

The chain is built from TRBV6-4 and TRBJ2-7, with 7 bases aligning to TRBD1. Germline V lookup: CDR1 MRHNA, CDR2 SNTAGT. V shed 9 bases, J shed 3 bases, and the junction held 11 bases outside the gene matches. This CDR3 contains 14 residues. The CDR3 spells CARTGQRPLYEQYF. The CDR3 DNA is TGTGCCAGGACGGGACAGAGGCCCCTCTACGAGCAGTACTTC.

The chain carries TRBV11-1 and TRBJ1-1, with a weak D call TRBD1 (5 bases). Germline V gives CDR1 SGHAT, CDR2 FQDESV (reference sequence). This CDR3 spans 19 amino acids. V lost 3 bases and J 2 bases, leaving 25 bases between the germline ends. This CDR3 reads CASSFLRIGGLEYNTEAFF. Here the CDR3 DNA reads TGTGCCAGCAGCTTTTTAAGAATCGGGGGATTAGAGTACAACACTGAAGCTTTCTTT.

This chain connects TRBV5-1 to TRBJ2-1; 11 nucleotides agree with TRBD1. This CDR3 has 15 residues. Trimming cost V 5 bases and J 7 bases; bases outside gene matches: 8. CDR1 is SGHRS and CDR2 is YFSETQ in the germline V gene. This CDR3 reads CASRAGQGARNEQFF. DNA of the CDR3: TGCGCCAGCAGAGCCGGACAGGGGGCGCGGAATGAGCAGTTCTTC.

The V and J genes are TRBV5-5 and TRBJ1-1; 9 bases are a match to TRBD1. There are 14 residues in the CDR3. Losses at the gene ends were 0 bases for V and 4 bases for J; bases not matched to a gene: 1. Germline values: CDR1 SGHKS, CDR2 YYEKEE (reference sequence). The CDR3, as DNA: TGTGCCAGCAGCTTGGGGGGACAGGGCACTGAAGCTTTCTTT. It translates to CASSLGGQGTEAFF.

The chain joins TRBV28 to TRBJ1-1, with a possible D match to TRBD1 (6 bases). This CDR3 is 14 amino acids long. Germline CDR1 MDHEN, CDR2 SYDVKM. The germline V and J ends were trimmed by 6 bases and 3 bases, with 14 bases remaining between them. Here the CDR3 reads CASSSGASDTEAFF. CDR3 in DNA: TGTGCCAGCAGCTCAGGGGCGTCGGACACTGAAGCTTTCTTT.

This sequence joins TRBV14 and TRBJ1-4; D possibly corresponds to TRBD1 (6 bases). The CDR3 has 16 amino acids. V lost 4 bases, J lost 2 bases, and 14 bases lay in between. Germline values: CDR1 SGHDN, CDR2 FVKESK. CDR3 amino acids: CASSRPTGSTNEKLFF. The CDR3 coding sequence is TGTGCCAGCAGCCGACCAACAGGGTCCACTAATGAAAAACTGTTTTTT.

V usage is TRBV27 and J usage is TRBJ1-5; D remains ambiguous. Trimming removed 0 bases at V and 8 bases at J, with 8 bases between. This CDR3 is 13 amino acids long. The V gene's germline CDR1 is MNHEY and CDR2 SMNVEV (reference sequence). CDR3 DNA sequence: TGTGCCAGCAGTTTATCGTATGGAGAGCCCCAGCATTTT. Translated, it gives CASSLSYGEPQHF.

V and J are TRBV28 and TRBJ1-2, with D possibly TRBD1 on 6 matching bases. CDR1 MDHEN and CDR2 SYDVKM come from the germline V gene. The CDR3 runs 14 residues. The V and J ends lost 4 bases and 2 bases respectively, with 11 bases between them. CDR3 sequence (DNA): TGTGCCAGCAGTTCGAACGACAGGAACTATGGCTACACCTTC. It yields the protein CASSSNDRNYGYTF.

The V call is TRBV7-2, the J call TRBJ2-7, with 10 bases aligning to TRBD2. The CDR3 spans 15 residues. From germline, CDR1 is SGHTA and CDR2 FQGNSA. Germline trimming cut 5 bases from V and 7 bases from J; bases unmatched to any gene: 11. The CDR3 bases are TGTGCCAGCAGCCCCGTTCTAGCGGGAGCTGGGGAGCAGTACTTC. It yields the protein CASSPVLAGAGEQYF.

The chain couples TRBV4-1 to TRBJ2-1; 9 bases map to TRBD2. CDR3 length equals 15 residues. Germline V CDR1 and CDR2: MGHRA, YSYEKL. V trimming: 1 base; J trimming: 6 bases; junction bases outside the gene matches: 4. As DNA, the CDR3 is TGCGCCAGCAGCCAAGGTAGCGGGAGCTTCAATGAGCAGTTCTTC. Translation gives CASSQGSGSFNEQFF.

The sample holds a few counts of this clone. This chain uses TRBV28 with TRBJ2-7; 7 nucleotides agree with TRBD1. The ends lost 8 bases at V and 1 base at J; junction bases unmatched: 8. Looked up from germline, CDR1 is MDHEN and CDR2 is SYDVKM. The CDR3 is 14 amino acids. Here the CDR3 DNA reads TGTGCCAGCCCCCGCCCGACAGGGTCCTACGAGCAGTACTTC. Amino acid sequence: CASPRPTGSYEQYF.

The V gene is TRBV27, the J gene TRBJ1-2; D might be TRBD1 (6 bases). The CDR3 is made up of 12 amino acids. V was cut by 5 bases and J by 5 bases, with 9 bases left in between. Germline CDR1 is MNHEY and CDR2 is SMNVEV (reference sequence). CDR3: CASSQQGYGYTF. CDR3 coding DNA: TGTGCCAGCAGTCAACAGGGTTATGGCTACACCTTC.

V is TRBV4-3 and J is TRBJ2-7, with D perhaps matching TRBD1 (5 bases). This CDR3 contains 15 residues. In germline, CDR1 is LGHNA, CDR2 YSLEER. V was trimmed by 0 bases and J by 2 bases, leaving 11 bases between them. DNA of the CDR3: TGCGCCAGCAGCCAAGATTCTTGGACAACCTACGAGCAGTACTTC. It translates to CASSQDSWTTYEQYF.

The chain recombines TRBV5-1 with TRBJ1-1; 9 bases agree with TRBD1. The trim removed 3 bases at V and 3 bases at J, leaving 3 bases unmatched. The CDR3 runs to 14 residues. In germline, CDR1 is SGHRS, CDR2 YFSETQ. DNA for the CDR3: TGCGCCAGCAGCTCTTACAGGGGGCACACTGAAGCTTTCTTT. It yields the protein CASSSYRGHTEAFF.

There are a few counts of this clone. This chain joins TRBV5-4 and TRBJ1-1; D is ambiguous. Germline CDR1 SGHNT, CDR2 YYREEE (reference sequence). The CDR3 is 15 residues long. The V end lost 0 bases, the J end lost 1 base, and 10 bases lay between the germline ends. The CDR3 sequence: CASSLGGPTNTEAFF. The DNA for the CDR3 is TGTGCCAGCAGCTTGGGAGGGCCCACGAACACTGAAGCTTTCTTT.

The chain couples TRBV28 to TRBJ1-4; 7 bases align to TRBD1. This CDR3 has 14 residues. With V trimmed by 6 bases and J by 7 bases, 8 bases remained unmatched. Germline CDR1 reads MDHEN; CDR2 reads SYDVKM. The CDR3 coding sequence is TGTGCCAGCAGAAATCAGGGGGGAAGTGAAAAACTGTTTTTT. It codes for CASRNQGGSEKLFF.

This clone was seen more than once but under ten times. This sequence joins TRBV11-1 and TRBJ2-7; 9 bases align to TRBD2. The CDR3 loop spans 14 amino acids. J gave up 2 bases and V 1 base, and 0 bases lay outside the gene matches. CDR1 SGHAT and CDR2 FQDESV come from the germline V gene (reference sequence). The CDR3 here is CASSLVAGAYEQYF. Here the CDR3 DNA reads TGTGCCAGCAGCTTAGTAGCGGGGGCCTACGAGCAGTACTTC.

CDR3 loop: CASSASGYTDTQYF. The CDR3 DNA is TGTGCCAGCAGCGCTAGCGGATACACAGATACGCAGTATTTT. The V gene is TRBV11-3, the J gene TRBJ2-3; 7 nucleotides align to TRBD2. Germline V gives CDR1 SGHNT, CDR2 YENEEA. V lost 5 bases to trimming and J lost 2 bases; unmatched junction nucleotides: 4. The CDR3 is 14 residues long.

The chain carries TRBV9 and TRBJ1-5, with D perhaps TRBD1 (5 bases). The CDR3 is 13 amino acids. Germline CDR1 SGDLS, CDR2 YYNGEE. Deletions cut 4 bases from V and 3 bases from J, with 8 bases between. In DNA, the CDR3 is TGTGCCAGCAGCCAGGGATACAATCAGCCCCAGCATTTT. Residues: CASSQGYNQPQHF.

This clone has only a few counts. V usage is TRBV7-2 and J usage is TRBJ1-3; tentative D call: TRBD1 (6 bases). Trimming took off 1 base at V and 2 bases at J, with 21 bases between the two ends. The CDR3 is 19 residues long. CDR1 is SGHTA and CDR2 is FQGNSA in the germline V gene. In DNA, the CDR3 is TGTGCCAGCAGCTTAGTACAGGGCGCACGCTCCATTACTGGAAACACCATATATTTT. Protein: CASSLVQGARSITGNTIYF.

The chain has TRBV6-6 and TRBJ2-1, with TRBD2 identical over 9 bases. The ends lost 7 bases at V and 7 bases at J; junction bases unmatched: 5. This CDR3 has 13 amino acids. CDR1 and CDR2 (germline): MNHNY, SVGAGI (reference sequence). This CDR3 reads CASTRREGNEQFF. Here the CDR3 DNA reads TGTGCCAGCACCCGGCGGGAGGGAAATGAGCAGTTCTTC.

The chain is built from TRBV29-1 and TRBJ1-1; 11 nucleotides match TRBD1. The V and J ends lost 1 base and 4 bases, in that order; junction bases with no gene match: 2. This CDR3 region has 14 residues. CDR1 is SQVTM, CDR2 ANQGSEA, per germline. This CDR3 reads CSVEVGTGGTEAFF. CDR3 coding DNA: TGCAGCGTTGAAGTCGGGACAGGGGGCACTGAAGCTTTCTTT.

For the CDR3, the DNA is TGTGCCAGCTCCCGGGAGCAGCGTCAGCCCCAGCATTTT. Translation gives CASSREQRQPQHF. The chain employs TRBV18 and TRBJ1-5; D unclear. With 6 bases removed from V and 6 bases from J, the gap between germline ends came to 12 bases. The CDR3 runs 13 residues. Germline V gene sequence: CDR1 KGHSH, CDR2 LQKENI.

The chain is built from TRBV19 and TRBJ2-1; D is uncertain. CDR3 length: 12 residues. Germline CDR1 reads LNHDA; CDR2 reads SQIVND (reference sequence). V lost 3 bases and J 8 bases, leaving 8 bases between the germline ends. CDR3 sequence (DNA): TGTGCCAGTAGTATTAGCTTCTATGAGCAGTTCTTC. Translation: CASSISFYEQFF.

The chain links TRBV6-1 to TRBJ2-1; TRBD2 aligns across 8 bases. The V gene's germline CDR1 is MNHNS and CDR2 SASEGT. With 6 bases clipped from V and 2 bases from J, the junction kept 6 bases outside the gene matches. CDR3 length: 15 residues. The CDR3 region is CASRELADTYNEQFF. The CDR3 DNA sequence: TGTGCCAGCAGAGAACTAGCGGACACCTACAATGAGCAGTTCTTC.

This clone came up a few times. The DNA for the CDR3 is TGCGCCAGCACGGCGACTAGCGGGAGTTATGAGCAGTTCTTC. It specifies CASTATSGSYEQFF. This sequence joins TRBV5-1 and TRBJ2-1; 12 nucleotides line up with TRBD2. This CDR3 contains 14 residues. V shed 6 bases, J shed 8 bases, and the junction held 6 bases outside the gene matches. Germline CDR1 and CDR2: SGHRS and YFSETQ.